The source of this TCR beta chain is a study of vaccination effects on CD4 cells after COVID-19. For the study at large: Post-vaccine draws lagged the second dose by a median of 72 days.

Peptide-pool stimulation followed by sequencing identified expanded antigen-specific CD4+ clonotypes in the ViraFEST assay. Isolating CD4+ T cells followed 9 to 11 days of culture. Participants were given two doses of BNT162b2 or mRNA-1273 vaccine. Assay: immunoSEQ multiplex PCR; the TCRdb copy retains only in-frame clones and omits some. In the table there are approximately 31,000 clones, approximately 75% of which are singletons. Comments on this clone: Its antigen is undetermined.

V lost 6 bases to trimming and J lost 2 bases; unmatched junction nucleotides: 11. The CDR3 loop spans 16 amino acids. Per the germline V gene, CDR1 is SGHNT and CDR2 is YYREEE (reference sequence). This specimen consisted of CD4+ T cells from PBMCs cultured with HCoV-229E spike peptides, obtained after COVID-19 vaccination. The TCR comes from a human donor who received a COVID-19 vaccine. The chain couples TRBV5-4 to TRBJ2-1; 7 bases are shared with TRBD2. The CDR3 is CASNQRGAGTYNEQFF. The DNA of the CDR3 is TGTGCCAGCAACCAACGGGGAGCGGGAACCTACAATGAGCAGTTCTTC. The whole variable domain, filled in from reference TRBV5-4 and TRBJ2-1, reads ETGVTQSPTHLIKTRGQQVTLRCSSQSGHNTVSWYQQALGQGPQFIFQYYREEENGRGNFPPRFSGLQFPNYSSELNVNALELDDSALYLCASNQRGAGTYNEQFFGPGTRLTVL.